This TCR beta chain originates from a study of T cell responses to AZD1222 COVID-19 vaccine. The overall study: Both about-4-week and about-12-week second-dose recipients were combined. Study findings and constraints: White British donors predominated, females outnumbered males, and clonal diversity was possibly underestimated.

Method: immunoSEQ multiplex PCR; TCRdb's copy keeps in-frame clones and lacks some. The sample contains 120,000 to 150,000 clones, approximately 89% of which appear only once. Comments on this clone: Its antigen remains unknown.

The V and J ends lost 5 bases and 7 bases, in that order; junction bases with no gene match: 10. The CDR3 is 14 amino acids. Germline V gene data show CDR1 as SEHNR and CDR2 as FQNEAQ (reference sequence). The sequence came from an adult in good health. The chain is built from TRBV7-9 and TRBJ2-7; 8 nucleotides match TRBD1. The source material was peripheral blood, sampled on day 0 of AZD1222 vaccination. CDR3 loop: CASSPGQGAQEQYF. In DNA, the CDR3 is TGTGCCAGCAGCCCCGGGCAGGGGGCACAAGAGCAGTACTTC. Complete variable domain (other parts from reference TRBV7-9 and TRBJ2-7): DTGVSQNPRHKITKRGQNVTFRCDPISEHNRLYWYRQTLGQGPEFLTYFQNEAQLEKSRLLSDRFSAERPKGSFSTLEIQRTEQGDSAMYLCASSPGQGAQEQYFGPGTRLTVT.